These 32 T cell receptor beta chains were sequenced from one sample in a study of blood T cell repertoires in COVID-19. The method was immunoSEQ multiplex PCR; TCRdb's version includes in-frame clones alone and lacks a portion of them. The repertoire holds 250,000 to 350,000 clones, with approximately 85% as singletons. The material sequenced was peripheral blood. Source of these receptors: a human donor with COVID-19, enrolled during active disease. The donor label of this sample is uncertain.

The chain is built from TRBV19 and TRBJ2-3, with TRBD2 matching over 7 bases. Germline CDR1 reads LNHDA; CDR2 reads SQIVND (reference sequence). The CDR3 totals 17 residues. J lost 0 bases, V lost 0 bases, and 6 bases had no gene match. The CDR3, as DNA: TGTGCCAGTAGTATAGAGGGGGGACTACTTAGCACAGATACGCAGTATTTT. Translated: CASSIEGGLLSTDTQYF. Variable domain in full (rest from reference TRBV19 and TRBJ2-3): DGGITQSPKYLFRKEGQNVTLSCEQNLNHDAMYWYRQDPGQGLRLIYYSQIVNDFQKGDIAEGYSVSREKKESFPLTVTSAQKNPTAFYLCASSIEGGLLSTDTQYFGPGTRLTVL.

The rearrangement uses TRBV6-5 and TRBJ2-5; D gene uncertain. Germline loops: CDR1 MNHEY, CDR2 SVGAGI. The V gene lost 6 bases and the J gene lost 5 bases, with 10 bases spanning the gap. This CDR3 has 12 amino acids. CDR3 region: CASRSSGETQYF. For the CDR3, the DNA is TGTGCCAGCAGGAGTAGTGGTGAGACCCAGTACTTC.

The V gene is TRBV5-4, the J gene TRBJ1-2; D perhaps matches TRBD1 (5 bases). Trimming took 4 bases from V and 2 from J, leaving 12 bases between them. Per the germline V gene, CDR1 is SGHNT and CDR2 is YYREEE (reference sequence). The CDR3 runs 14 residues. In DNA form, the CDR3 reads TGTGCCAGCAGCCCTGTAGGACAAAACTATGGCTACACCTTC. It encodes CASSPVGQNYGYTF.

The chain has TRBV6-5 and TRBJ2-2; 12 bases are shared with TRBD1. Germline lookup yields CDR1 MNHEY and CDR2 SVGAGI. The CDR3 has 15 residues. J gave up 6 bases and V 9 bases, and 8 bases lay outside the gene matches. As DNA, the CDR3 is TGTGCCAGTAACTCGGGACAGGGGGCGTCCGGGGAGCTGTTTTTT. Residues: CASNSGQGASGELFF.

This chain connects TRBV7-9 to TRBJ1-3, with D unclear. Trimming left V 0 bases short and J 0 bases short, with 12 bases between. Germline V gene lookup returns CDR1 SEHNR and CDR2 FQNEAQ (reference sequence). The CDR3 covers 17 residues. This chain's CDR3 is CASSLALGGYSGNTIYF. DNA for the CDR3: TGTGCCAGCAGCTTAGCGCTTGGAGGCTACTCTGGAAACACCATATATTTT.

V gene TRBV11-2 combines with J gene TRBJ2-5; the D gene is possibly TRBD2 (5 bases). Germline V gene sequence: CDR1 SGHAT, CDR2 FQNNGV. This CDR3 has 13 residues. The V end was cut by 1 base, the J end by 5 bases, with 8 bases between. CDR3 amino acids: CASSLVGSETQYF. DNA for the CDR3: TGTGCCAGCAGCTTAGTTGGGAGCGAGACCCAGTACTTC.

V is TRBV6-5 and J is TRBJ2-5, with 8 bases matching TRBD1. Germline V lookup: CDR1 MNHEY, CDR2 SVGAGI. The CDR3 loop spans 14 amino acids. The V gene end was trimmed by 6 bases and the J gene end by 5 bases; junction bases not matched to a gene: 8. The CDR3 region is CASRLTGVVETQYF. CDR3 coding DNA: TGTGCCAGCAGACTGACAGGGGTGGTGGAGACCCAGTACTTC.

This chain uses TRBV6-7 with TRBJ2-2; TRBD1 matches 8 bases. TRBV6-7 is given ORF status, its function remaining uncertain. The CDR3 covers 17 residues. The V gene end was trimmed by 1 base and the J gene end by 3 bases; junction bases not matched to a gene: 7. The CDR3 is CASSYCAGGIDTGELFF. The CDR3 DNA is TGTGCCAGCAGTTACTGTGCAGGGGGCATCGACACCGGGGAGCTGTTTTTT.

This rearrangement joins TRBV27 to TRBJ2-5; the D gene is possibly TRBD1 (5 bases). Germline V gene data show CDR1 as MNHEY and CDR2 as SMNVEV (reference sequence). Deletions cut 5 bases from V and 2 bases from J, with 12 bases between. The CDR3 sequence is 14 residues long. The CDR3 coding sequence is TGTGCCAGCAGTCCGACAGTTCGTCAAGAGACCCAGTACTTC. This codes for CASSPTVRQETQYF.

The rearrangement uses TRBV7-3 and TRBJ2-1; 8 positions agree with TRBD1. The V gene end was trimmed by 4 bases and the J gene end by 6 bases; junction bases not matched to a gene: 11. Germline V lookup: CDR1 SGHTA, CDR2 FQGTGA. This CDR3 contains 16 residues. CDR3 in DNA: TGTGCCAGCAGCTACACCCCGGGGACAGGTGGCAATGAGCAGTTCTTC. The encoded protein is CASSYTPGTGGNEQFF.

This rearrangement joins TRBV5-1 to TRBJ1-1; unclear D gene. The CDR3 has 14 residues. V dropped 1 base and J dropped 5 bases, with 12 bases sitting between them. CDR1 and CDR2 from the germline V gene are SGHRS and YFSETQ. This chain's CDR3 is CASSLWGAETEAFF. In nucleotides, the CDR3 is TGCGCCAGCAGCTTGTGGGGAGCAGAGACTGAAGCTTTCTTT. The full variable domain, completed using reference TRBV5-1 and TRBJ1-1, is KAGVTQTPRYLIKTRGQQVTLSCSPISGHRSVSWYQQTPGQGLQFLFEYFSETQRNKGNFPGRFSGRQFSNSRSEMNVSTLELGDSALYLCASSLWGAETEAFFGQGTRLTVV.

This rearrangement joins TRBV9 to TRBJ1-4; 9 positions agree with TRBD1. With 4 bases clipped from V and 8 bases from J, the junction kept 9 bases outside the gene matches. The CDR3 sequence is 15 residues long. Germline loops: CDR1 SGDLS, CDR2 YYNGEE. The CDR3 DNA reads as TGTGCCAGCAGCACTCGGACAGGGGAGGGGGAAAAACTGTTTTTT. Translated, it gives CASSTRTGEGEKLFF.

The rearrangement uses TRBV20-1 and TRBJ2-1; TRBD2 matches at 13 bases. The CDR3 runs 16 residues. Germline V gene data show CDR1 as DFQATT and CDR2 as SNEGSKA (reference sequence). V was clipped by 3 bases and J by 2 bases; unmatched bases: 4. The DNA of the CDR3 is TGCAGTGCTAGTGGGACTAGCGGGAATACCTACAATGAGCAGTTCTTC. This translates into CSASGTSGNTYNEQFF.

The genes are TRBV28 and TRBJ1-1; the match to TRBD1 covers 8 bases. The CDR3 sequence is 13 residues long. Germline CDR1 reads MDHEN; CDR2 reads SYDVKM. The trim removed 7 bases at V and 11 bases at J, leaving 12 bases unmatched. Here the CDR3 DNA reads TGTGCCAGCACCAACCGCCAGGGGGCAGAGGCTTTCTTT. Its translation: CASTNRQGAEAFF. The full variable domain, its missing parts supplied by reference TRBV28 and TRBJ1-1, is DVKVTQSSRYLVKRTGEKVFLECVQDMDHENMFWYRQDPGLGLRLIYFSYDVKMKEKGDIPEGYSVSREKKERFSLILESASTNQTSMYLCASTNRQGAEAFFGQGTRLTVV.

The chain employs TRBV9 and TRBJ1-1; D perhaps matches TRBD1 (6 bases). Trimming stripped 2 bases from V and 4 bases from J, with 15 bases between. The CDR3 spans 15 residues. Germline CDR1 reads SGDLS; CDR2 reads YYNGEE. The CDR3 region is CASSVLQGGSTEAFF. For the CDR3, the DNA is TGTGCCAGCAGCGTTTTACAGGGTGGATCCACTGAAGCTTTCTTT. Together with reference TRBV9 and TRBJ1-1, the CDR3 gives the full variable domain: DSGVTQTPKHLITATGQRVTLRCSPRSGDLSVYWYQQSLDQGLQFLIQYYNGEERAKGNILERFSAQQFPDLHSELNLSSLELGDSALYFCASSVLQGGSTEAFFGQGTRLTVV.

The V call is TRBV18, the J call TRBJ1-4, with 7 nucleotides matching TRBD1. With 4 bases clipped from V and 8 bases from J, the junction kept 13 bases outside the gene matches. The length of the CDR3 is 16 residues. Germline lookup yields CDR1 KGHSH and CDR2 LQKENI. CDR3 region: CASSRSQGGQQEKLFF. In DNA, the CDR3 is TGTGCCAGCTCACGGTCGCAGGGGGGACAGCAAGAAAAACTGTTTTTT.

The chain has TRBV6-6 and TRBJ1-3, with 7 bases lining up with TRBD1. The V segment lost 9 bases and the J segment 3 bases; nucleotides outside the gene matches: 11. Looked up from germline, CDR1 is MNHNY and CDR2 is SVGAGI (reference sequence). This CDR3 region has 15 residues. CDR3 amino acids: CASLFDREVGNTIYF. CDR3 nucleotide sequence: TGTGCCAGTCTATTTGACAGGGAGGTTGGAAACACCATATATTTT.

The V and J genes are TRBV7-8 and TRBJ2-7, with 11 bases that match TRBD1. Unmatched junction bases numbered 9, after V lost 4 bases and J lost 4 bases. Germline V gene data show CDR1 as SGHVS and CDR2 as FQNEAQ. The CDR3 totals 16 residues. In DNA form, the CDR3 reads TGTGCCAGCAGCTCCAGGACAGGGGGCAGAGGATACGAGCAGTACTTC. Its protein product is CASSSRTGGRGYEQYF.

The chain recombines TRBV14 with TRBJ1-1, with TRBD1 as a possible D gene (5 bases). Trimming cost V 6 bases and J 0 bases, with 14 bases left between them. The CDR3 covers 15 residues. Per the germline V gene, CDR1 is SGHDN and CDR2 is FVKESK. The CDR3 nucleotides are TGTGCCAGCAGGCACCCCGGGGGGGTGAACACTGAAGCTTTCTTT. Its translation: CASRHPGGVNTEAFF.

V gene TRBV7-6 combines with J gene TRBJ1-3; possibly TRBD1 for D (6 bases). The V end lost 2 bases, the J end lost 2 bases, and 7 bases lay between the germline ends. Germline V gives CDR1 SGHVS, CDR2 FNYEAQ. This CDR3 region has 14 residues. CDR3 loop: CASSLNRAGNTIYF. The CDR3 region has the DNA TGTGCCAGCAGCTTAAACAGGGCTGGAAACACCATATATTTT.

The chain links TRBV10-3 to TRBJ1-5, with a possible D match to TRBD1 (5 bases). The germline V gene has CDR1 ENHRY and CDR2 SYGVKD. Trimming left V 2 bases short and J 0 bases short, with 11 bases between. The CDR3 totals 16 residues. In DNA, the CDR3 is TGTGCCATCAGTGAGGGGCAGGGAAGTAGCAATCAGCCCCAGCATTTT. This encodes CAISEGQGSSNQPQHF.

The chain carries TRBV11-2 and TRBJ2-6; 8 nucleotides align to TRBD2. The germline CDR1 and CDR2 sequences are SGHAT and FQNNGV. The CDR3 consists of 19 residues. Unmatched junction bases numbered 12, after V lost 5 bases and J lost 0 bases. The CDR3 reads CASSPRGLAGISGANVLTF. The CDR3 DNA sequence: TGTGCCAGCAGCCCCCGAGGACTAGCCGGGATCTCTGGGGCCAACGTCCTGACTTTC. Full variable domain (rest looked up from reference TRBV11-2 and TRBJ2-6): EAGVAQSPRYKIIEKRQSVAFWCNPISGHATLYWYQQILGQGPKLLIQFQNNGVVDDSQLPKDRFSAERLKGVDSTLKIQPAKLEDSAVYLCASSPRGLAGISGANVLTFGAGSRLTVL.

The V gene is TRBV11-2, the J gene TRBJ2-3, with D possibly being TRBD2 (6 bases). V lost 4 bases and J 0 bases, leaving 11 bases between the germline ends. This CDR3 contains 15 residues. Germline V gene sequence: CDR1 SGHAT, CDR2 FQNNGV. DNA for the CDR3: TGTGCCAGCAGCTGGTCCGGGACTAGCACAGATACGCAGTATTTT. Amino acid sequence: CASSWSGTSTDTQYF.

A few counts support this clone. The chain carries TRBV25-1 and TRBJ1-1, with 7 bases fitting TRBD1. The CDR3 totals 14 residues. Germline V CDR1 and CDR2: MGHDK, SYGVNS. The V segment lost 6 bases and the J segment 0 bases; nucleotides outside the gene matches: 4. The CDR3 DNA reads as TGTGCCAGCAGCCACGGACAGGTGAACACTGAAGCTTTCTTT. It yields the protein CASSHGQVNTEAFF.

The chain's CDR3 is CASSVQGHSYNEQFF. The DNA of the CDR3 is TGTGCCAGCAGCGTACAGGGCCACTCCTACAATGAGCAGTTCTTC. This chain links TRBV7-9 with TRBJ2-1, with D maybe TRBD1 (6 bases). Between the trimmed V and J ends, which lost 5 bases and 0 bases, there was a span of 11 bases. The CDR3 sequence is 15 residues long. The germline V gene has CDR1 SEHNR and CDR2 FQNEAQ (reference sequence).

V is TRBV28 and J is TRBJ1-5; D not certain. Germline-derived CDR1 and CDR2 are MDHEN and SYDVKM. This CDR3 is 16 amino acids long. V shed 4 bases and J shed 0 bases, with 13 bases lying between them. CDR3 sequence: CASSSPVSYSNQPQHF. The CDR3 DNA is TGTGCCAGCAGTTCCCCGGTTAGTTATAGCAATCAGCCCCAGCATTTT.

The V gene is TRBV9, the J gene TRBJ1-3, with D possibly being TRBD1 (5 bases). Trimming stripped 7 bases from V and 0 bases from J, with 11 bases between. Germline V CDR1 and CDR2: SGDLS, YYNGEE. The CDR3 spans 14 residues. CDR3 protein: CASGWGGSGNTIYF. The CDR3, as DNA: TGTGCCAGCGGCTGGGGGGGCTCTGGAAACACCATATATTTT.

This clone was recorded a few times. The CDR3 nucleotides read TGTGCCACCAGCAGGGGGGGTACACAGATGAACACTGAAGCTTTCTTT. Its translation is CATSRGGTQMNTEAFF. The V call is TRBV15, the J call TRBJ1-1; possible D gene TRBD1, 5 bases. CDR1 and CDR2 from the germline V gene are LNHNV and YYDKDF (reference sequence). V was clipped by 3 bases and J by 0 bases, with 14 bases between them. There are 16 residues in the CDR3. Full variable domain (missing parts from reference TRBV15 and TRBJ1-1): DAMVIQNPRYQVTQFGKPVTLSCSQTLNHNVMYWYQQKSSQAPKLLFHYYDKDFNNEADTPDNFQSRRPNTSFCFLDIRSPGLGDTAMYLCATSRGGTQMNTEAFFGQGTRLTVV.

This chain connects TRBV6-5 to TRBJ2-6; D call uncertain. Germline-derived CDR1 and CDR2 are MNHEY and SVGAGI. V was pared by 6 bases and J by 0 bases, with 9 bases between. This CDR3 spans 15 amino acids. DNA of the CDR3: TGTGCCAGCAGGATGAGCTTCTCTGGGGCCAACGTCCTGACTTTC. Translation gives CASRMSFSGANVLTF.

The rearrangement uses TRBV5-8 and TRBJ2-2, with D maybe TRBD1 (5 bases). Germline-derived CDR1 and CDR2 are SGHTS and YDEGEE. The CDR3 extends over 16 amino acids. The germline V and J ends were trimmed by 0 bases and 3 bases, with 12 bases remaining between them. The CDR3 here is CASSLVGAGDTGELFF. The CDR3 DNA is TGTGCCAGCAGCTTGGTAGGGGCTGGGGACACCGGGGAGCTGTTTTTT.

The chain carries TRBV18 and TRBJ2-7; 11 bases line up with TRBD1. V dropped 6 bases and J dropped 2; count of bases not matched to a gene: 3. From germline, CDR1 is KGHSH and CDR2 LQKENI. The CDR3 runs to 14 residues. The CDR3 region has the DNA TGTGCCAGCTCGCTGGGACAGGGGGCCTACGAGCAGTACTTC. This gives the protein CASSLGQGAYEQYF.

The V and J genes are TRBV28 and TRBJ1-2; tentatively, D is TRBD1 (5 bases). CDR1 and CDR2 (germline): MDHEN, SYDVKM. The CDR3 extends over 13 amino acids. V was shortened by 8 bases and J by 4 bases, with 14 bases between the two germline ends. CDR3 amino acids: CASGRADGYGYTF. DNA of the CDR3: TGTGCCAGCGGCAGGGCAGACGGCTATGGCTACACCTTC.